A selection of T cell receptor beta chains follows, all from one sample in a study of CXCR3-negative and CXCR3-positive naive CD8 T cells. TCRdb reprocessed the 5' RACE reads and stores each CDR3 protein as one record, lacking DNA. The listing records about 43,000 distinct CDR3 sequences. Sequencing input: memory CD8+ T cells from blood. The receptors stem from a human donor in good health. Some clones in this sample may be carry-over from other donors' samples. Each CDR3 is given with its conserved first and last residue. The order of the fields is V gene, clone size, J gene, CDR3 protein. Size tells how often a clone was seen (once, few, many) or the class of an expanded clone, and some rows leave it out.

TRBV4-1	NA	TRBJ2-7	CASSPGTGEYEQYF
TRBV2	NA	TRBJ2-2	CASRETGTSDFGELFF
TRBV28	NA	TRBJ2-4	CASSLEGLAKNIQYF
TRBV29-1	NA	TRBJ2-7	CSVHQTGSAEQYF
TRBV12-3/TRBV12-4	NA	TRBJ2-7	CASSFGGGAYEQYF
TRBV4-3	NA	TRBJ2-6	CASSQEIGSGANVLTF
TRBV6-1	NA	TRBJ1-5	CASSEVMPQHF
TRBV29-1	NA	TRBJ2-5	CSVDMGGTQYF
TRBV4-1	NA	TRBJ1-1	CASSQTGAEAFF
TRBV10-3	NA	TRBJ2-5	CAISEDAGETQYF
TRBV29-1	NA	TRBJ2-7	CSVSAGRVLYEQYF
TRBV5-1	NA	TRBJ2-2	CAITTGQGATGELFF
TRBV5-1	NA	TRBJ2-1	CASSLWSSGEYNEQFF
TRBV5-6	medium-sized	TRBJ2-2	CASSIGTSGWNTGELFF
TRBV18	NA	TRBJ2-1	CASSSTTGTGDTNEQFF
TRBV12-3/TRBV12-4	NA	TRBJ2-1	CASTLLLAGGDNEQFF
TRBV6-4	NA	TRBJ2-1	CASSGEPGQDYNEQFF
TRBV29-1	NA	TRBJ1-5	CSVAVTGMGNQPQHF
TRBV28	NA	TRBJ2-7	CASSSIRRSSYEQYF
TRBV7-9	NA	TRBJ1-4	CASSTQTGSTIEKLFF
TRBV29-1	NA	TRBJ1-2	CSVPVGESSYTF
TRBV5-6	NA	TRBJ1-1	CASSAWVQGTEAFF
TRBV6-5	NA	TRBJ2-1	CASSVGQGIYNEQFF
TRBV2	NA	TRBJ2-1	CASSVGTGSYNEQFF
TRBV19	NA	TRBJ2-1	CARILAGDLNEQFF
TRBV5-1	NA	TRBJ1-1	CASSLANLNTEAFF
TRBV24-1	NA	TRBJ2-2	CATSGGERDTGELFF
TRBV13	NA	TRBJ2-7	CASSFPTSGAPLGEQYF
TRBV27	NA	TRBJ2-2	CASSFLEGELFF
TRBV6-4	medium-sized	TRBJ2-1	CASSDGTGGNEQFF
TRBV20-1	NA	TRBJ1-5	CSATSTPSGNQPQHF
TRBV2	NA	TRBJ2-3	CASSGQGGRTQYF